Listed here is a single T cell receptor (beta chain). Source study methods: Amplifying reference gene primers gave estimates of nucleated cell counts. Here immunoSEQ multiplex PCR was the method, and the copy in TCRdb shows in-frame clones only, minus some. For V, J and clone size, that table is used; D and trimming come from the DNA. This table has approximately 13,000 clones, roughly 88% appearing once. The data originate from a study of blood T cell repertoires in COVID-19. Study-wide context: The samples span acute and convalescent COVID-19 from the United States, Italy and Spain. T cells, B-cell-depleted T cells, or PBMCs supplied cDNA or gDNA.

The CDR3 sequence is 15 residues long. Germline assignment: CDR1 LNHDA and CDR2 SQIVND (reference sequence). Deletions cut 5 bases from V and 2 bases from J, with 15 bases between. The chain employs TRBV19 and TRBJ1-2; D possibly corresponds to TRBD1 (6 bases). The sample consisted of peripheral blood. The sequence came from a human donor in a cohort sampled during active COVID-19. CDR3 nucleotide sequence: TGTGCCAGTAGTCCTCCCGCCGACAGGAACTATGGCTACACCTTC. Translated: CASSPPADRNYGYTF.